This TCR beta chain was documented in a study of OX40 agonist ivuxolimab in advanced cancers. Sequencing was performed with immunoSEQ multiplex PCR; in TCRdb, only in-frame clones are kept and a portion is missing. This sample has more than 45,000 clones, with around 77% found just once. The CDR3 covers 14 residues. V lost 4 bases, J lost 3 bases, and 12 bases lay in between. Germline loops: CDR1 MNHEY, CDR2 SMNVEV (reference sequence). The source is an adult with an advanced solid tumor such as melanoma, head and neck, liver or kidney cancer. The sequences come from CD4+ or CD8+ T cells sorted from blood, collected in a trial of the OX40 agonist ivuxolimab. V and J are TRBV27 and TRBJ1-1; D call uncertain. CDR3 loop: CASSWAYRDTEAFF. The CDR3, as DNA: TGTGCCAGCAGTTGGGCCTACCGGGACACTGAAGCTTTCTTT.